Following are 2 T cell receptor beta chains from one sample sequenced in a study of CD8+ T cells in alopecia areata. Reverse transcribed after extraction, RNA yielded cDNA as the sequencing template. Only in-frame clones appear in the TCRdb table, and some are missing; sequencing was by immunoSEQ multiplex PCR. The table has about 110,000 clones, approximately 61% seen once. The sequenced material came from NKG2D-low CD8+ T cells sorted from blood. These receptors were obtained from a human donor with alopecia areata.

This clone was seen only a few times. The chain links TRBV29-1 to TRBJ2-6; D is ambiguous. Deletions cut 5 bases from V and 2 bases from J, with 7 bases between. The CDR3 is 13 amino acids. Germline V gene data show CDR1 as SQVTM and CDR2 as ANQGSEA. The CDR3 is CSVLVTGANVLTF. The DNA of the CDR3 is TGCAGCGTTTTGGTGACTGGGGCCAACGTCCTGACTTTC.

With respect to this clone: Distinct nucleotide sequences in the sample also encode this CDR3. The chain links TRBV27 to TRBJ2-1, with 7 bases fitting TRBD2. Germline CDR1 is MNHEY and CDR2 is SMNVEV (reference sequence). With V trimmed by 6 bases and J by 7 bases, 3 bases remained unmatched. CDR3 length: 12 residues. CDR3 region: CASSLGGNEQFF. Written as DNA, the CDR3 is TGTGCCAGCAGCCTCGGGGGGAATGAGCAGTTCTTC.